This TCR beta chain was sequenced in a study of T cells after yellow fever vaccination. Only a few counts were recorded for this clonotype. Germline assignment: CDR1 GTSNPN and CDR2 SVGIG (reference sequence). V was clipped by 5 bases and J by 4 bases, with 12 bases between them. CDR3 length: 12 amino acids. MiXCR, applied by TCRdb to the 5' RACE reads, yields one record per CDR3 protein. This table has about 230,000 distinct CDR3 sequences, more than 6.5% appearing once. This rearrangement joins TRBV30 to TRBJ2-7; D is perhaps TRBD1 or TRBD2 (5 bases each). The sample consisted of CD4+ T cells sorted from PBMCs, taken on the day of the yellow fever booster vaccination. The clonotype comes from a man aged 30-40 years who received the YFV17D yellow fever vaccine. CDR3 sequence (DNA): TGTGCCTGGCAGGGTGGAGGTTACGAGCAGTACTTC. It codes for CAWQGGGYEQYF.